The 14 T cell receptor beta chains presented below share a single source sample, sequenced in a study of regulatory T cells in long-lasting Graves disease (dated by TCRdb to about 2021). The time point label, as the study defines it: newly diagnosed GD, antithyroid drugs for less than 3 months. For both TCR sequencing and RNA sequencing, RNA was extracted from PBMCs using TRIzol. Libraries were built with multiplex PCR. Data came from an Illumina HiSeq 4000. CDR3 regions were amplified by Arm-PCR with iRepertoire HTBI primers to construct TCR beta libraries. The public reads were reanalyzed by TCRdb: fastp trimming at Q25, MiXCR alignment, in-frame beta chains only. Each entry is one CDR3 protein sequence, shown with its most common DNA and genes. Here the sample has 400,000 to 650,000 distinct CDR3 sequences; roughly a sixth occur a single time. Around 25% of the sample comes from the top ten. These data were likewise used in another study, on T cells in Graves' hyperthyroidism and ophthalmopathy.

The starting material was peripheral blood mononuclear cells (PBMCs), obtained at new diagnosis, from a patient treated with antithyroid drugs. The receptors originated from a woman between 40 and 65 years old with Graves disease. Donor details come from another sample of the same person, matched by shared clones.

This clonotype has at least ten counts. The rearrangement links TRBV28 to TRBJ2-5; 9 bases line up with TRBD1. The CDR3 is made up of 15 amino acids. V lost 4 bases, J lost 4 bases, and 7 bases stayed unmatched. Per germline, CDR1 MDHEN and CDR2 SYDVKM. The CDR3 coding sequence is TGTGCCAGCAGTTCGCCGGGACAGGGCCTAGAGACCCAGTACTTC. Protein sequence: CASSSPGQGLETQYF.

V usage is TRBV6-2 or TRBV6-3 and J usage is TRBJ2-7; D unresolved. The germline V and J ends were trimmed by 5 bases and 2 bases, with 10 bases remaining between them. CDR3 size: 13 residues. In germline, CDR1 is MNHEY, CDR2 SVGEGT. The DNA of the CDR3 is TGTGCCAGCAGTAGGACGCAGACCTACGAGCAGTACTTC. Translation: CASSRTQTYEQYF.

This clonotype was counted ten times or more. The chain combines TRBV20-1 with TRBJ2-7, with TRBD1 as a possible D gene (5 bases). CDR3 size: 11 residues. V was pared by 0 bases and J by 9 bases, with 9 bases between. CDR1 is DFQATT and CDR2 is SNEGSKA in the germline V gene (reference sequence). CDR3 nucleotide sequence: TGCAGTGCTAGAGATCAGGGCGGGCAGTACTTC. Protein sequence: CSARDQGGQYF.

This clonotype was picked up many times. The chain uses TRBV7-2 and TRBJ2-1; TRBD1 might be the D (5 bases). Trimming took 7 bases from V and 3 from J, leaving 13 bases between them. This CDR3 contains 14 residues. Germline loops: CDR1 SGHTA, CDR2 FQGNSA. CDR3 sequence: CASIGQADYNEQFF. The CDR3 DNA reads TGTGCCAGCATCGGACAAGCTGACTACAATGAGCAGTTCTTC.

In this sample, this clonotype turned up many times. The chain uses TRBV7-3 and TRBJ2-7, with 7 bases fitting TRBD1. From germline, CDR1 is SGHTA and CDR2 FQGTGA. V was pared by 5 bases and J by 3 bases, with 7 bases of the junction left unmatched. The CDR3 runs 14 residues. The chain's CDR3 is CASSPRGTDYEQYF. The CDR3 DNA follows: TGTGCCAGCAGCCCCAGGGGGACAGACTACGAGCAGTACTTC.

This clonotype was recorded at least ten times. V usage is TRBV20-1 and J usage is TRBJ1-1; D ambiguous. Per the germline V gene, CDR1 is DFQATT and CDR2 is SNEGSKA (reference sequence). V lost 0 bases and J lost 0, with 8 bases in between. This CDR3 has 14 amino acids. For the CDR3, the DNA is TGCAGTGCTAGAGAGACCATTTTGAACACTGAAGCTTTCTTT. Translating gives CSARETILNTEAFF.

This clonotype was seen repeatedly, ten times or more. This rearrangement joins TRBV3-1 to TRBJ1-1, with 8 bases identical to TRBD1. Germline V gives CDR1 LGHDT, CDR2 YNNKEL (reference sequence). V shed 3 bases and J 4 bases; nucleotides not matched to a gene: 4. This CDR3 has 14 amino acids. CDR3 in amino acids: CASSHLGQATEAFF. For the CDR3, the DNA is TGTGCCAGCAGCCACCTGGGACAGGCCACTGAAGCTTTCTTT.

This clonotype was counted at least ten times. The genes are TRBV3-1 and TRBJ1-2, with 7 bases aligning to TRBD1. CDR3 length: 14 amino acids. Germline V gives CDR1 LGHDT, CDR2 YNNKEL (reference sequence). J lost 7 bases, V lost 0 bases, and 5 bases had no gene match. DNA for the CDR3: TGTGCCAGCAGCCAAGATGGGACAGTCCGTGGCTACACCTTC. It translates to CASSQDGTVRGYTF.

At least ten counts were recorded for this clonotype. This rearrangement joins TRBV28 to TRBJ1-4; D might be TRBD1 (5 bases). Germline V gene data show CDR1 as MDHEN and CDR2 as SYDVKM. The length of the CDR3 is 14 residues. Trimming stripped 6 bases from V and 3 bases from J, with 11 bases between. CDR3 bases: TGTGCCAGCAGAACCCCGGGGGCTAATGAAAAACTGTTTTTT. It encodes CASRTPGANEKLFF.

In nucleotides, the CDR3 is TGCGCCAGCAGCCAAGAACGGGGGGGTTCCTACAATGAGCAGTTCTTC. Amino acid sequence: CASSQERGGSYNEQFF. The chain recombines TRBV4-1 with TRBJ2-1; TRBD2 matches 8 bases. The CDR3 has 16 residues. Germline CDR1 reads MGHRA; CDR2 reads YSYEKL. Germline trimming cut 0 bases from V and 1 base from J; bases unmatched to any gene: 2.

This clonotype was detected only a few times. V gene TRBV27 combines with J gene TRBJ1-1; D unclear. From germline, CDR1 is MNHEY and CDR2 SMNVEV (reference sequence). The CDR3 spans 14 residues. With 3 bases removed from V and 1 base from J, the gap between germline ends came to 9 bases. The CDR3, as DNA: TGTGCCAGCAGTTTTTGGGCGGAGAACACTGAAGCTTTCTTT. Protein: CASSFWAENTEAFF.

This clonotype was observed many times. The chain couples TRBV2 to TRBJ1-2; 11 bases are shared with TRBD1. V was pared by 8 bases and J by 6 bases, with 2 bases of the junction left unmatched. The CDR3 sequence is 12 residues long. CDR1 is SNHLY and CDR2 is FYNNEI in the germline V gene. The CDR3 here is CASSGQGDGYTF. In DNA form, the CDR3 reads TGTGCCAGCTCGGGACAGGGGGATGGCTACACCTTC.

This clonotype was picked up many times. V is TRBV11-2 and J is TRBJ1-3, with 7 nucleotides matching TRBD1. V shed 2 bases and J 2 bases; nucleotides not matched to a gene: 3. This CDR3 is built from 15 residues. Germline V gene sequence: CDR1 SGHAT, CDR2 FQNNGV. CDR3 residues: CASSLSGGAGNTIYF. In nucleotides, the CDR3 is TGTGCCAGCAGCTTATCAGGGGGTGCTGGAAACACCATATATTTT.

This chain connects TRBV9 to TRBJ1-2; TRBD1 agrees at 9 bases. The V segment lost 3 bases and the J segment 6 bases; nucleotides outside the gene matches: 6. Germline V gene lookup returns CDR1 SGDLS and CDR2 YYNGEE. The CDR3 has 14 amino acids. The DNA for the CDR3 is TGTGCCAGCAGCGCCCGGGGACAGGGTCATGGCTACACCTTC. Its protein is CASSARGQGHGYTF.